Listed below are T cell receptor beta chains from one sample, sequenced in a study of CD8+ T cells in alopecia areata. The table came from immunoSEQ multiplex PCR; TCRdb's copy has only in-frame clones and leaves some out. This sample has approximately 130,000 clones; about 59% occur once, and the top ten carry around 6%. Material: CD4+ T cells sorted from blood, obtained at week 4, from a patient treated with tofacitinib. These receptors originate from a human donor with alopecia areata. Both conserved end residues are part of each CDR3. The D gene is left open where the match is weak. Some rows mark clone size as missing; the rest say once, few, many or name a class of expanded clone.

j_gene | abundance | d_gene | v_gene | CDR3aa | CDR3nt
TRBJ2-5 | NA | TRBD1 | TRBV5-1 | CASISPPGGVETQYF | TGCGCCAGCATCTCACCCCCAGGGGGCGTAGAGACCCAGTACTTC
TRBJ2-5 | NA | NA | TRBV2 | CASKPGIQETQYF | TGTGCCAGCAAGCCGGGGATACAAGAGACCCAGTACTTC
TRBJ1-1 | NA | NA | TRBV28 | CASNPPRGSEAFF | TGTGCCAGCAACCCCCCGAGGGGGTCTGAAGCTTTCTTT
TRBJ2-5 | NA | TRBD2 | TRBV6-1 | CASSDTLAGHQETQYF | TGTGCCAGCAGTGATACCCTAGCGGGACACCAAGAGACCCAGTACTTC
TRBJ2-5 | few | TRBD2 | TRBV5-1 | CASRVTSGRAEETQYF | TGCGCCAGCAGGGTAACTAGCGGGAGGGCCGAAGAGACCCAGTACTTC
TRBJ2-3 | NA | TRBD1 | TRBV7-9 | CASSFDRGWTDTQYF | TGTGCCAGCAGCTTTGACAGGGGTTGGACAGATACGCAGTATTTT
TRBJ2-5 | NA | NA | TRBV29-1 | CSVDRRIQETQYF | TGCAGCGTTGACAGGCGGATCCAAGAGACCCAGTACTTC
TRBJ1-1 | NA | NA | TRBV30 | CAWSVKRERNTEAFF | TGTGCCTGGAGTGTAAAAAGGGAAAGGAACACTGAAGCTTTCTTT
TRBJ2-3 | few | NA | TRBV11-2 | CASSPRREGTDTQYF | TGTGCCAGCAGCCCCCGGAGAGAGGGCACAGATACGCAGTATTTT
TRBJ2-3 | NA | NA | TRBV4-3 | CASSQEHSSSSTDTQYF | TGCGCCAGCAGCCAAGAGCATAGCTCGTCGTCAACAGATACGCAGTATTTT
TRBJ2-1 | few | NA | TRBV29-1 | CSVAISYNEQFF | TGCAGCGTTGCCATCTCCTACAATGAGCAGTTCTTC
TRBJ2-7 | NA | NA | TRBV5-6 | CASSFSSVYEQYF | TGTGCCAGCAGCTTCTCTAGTGTTTACGAGCAGTACTTC
TRBJ2-1 | once | NA | TRBV15 | CATSRGRGAGYNEQFF | TGTGCCACCAGCAGAGGTCGGGGGGCGGGATACAATGAGCAGTTCTTC
TRBJ1-3 | NA | NA | TRBV5-1 | CASRTGSGNTIYF | TGCGCCAGCAGGACGGGATCTGGAAACACCATATATTTT
TRBJ2-5 | NA | TRBD1 | TRBV2 | CASKGTGTSQETQYF | TGTGCCAGCAAGGGGACAGGAACTAGCCAAGAGACCCAGTACTTC
TRBJ1-1 | NA | NA | TRBV2 | CASRGRGAVAFF | TGTGCCAGCAGAGGTAGGGGGGCGGTGGCTTTCTTT
TRBJ1-5 | NA | TRBD1 | TRBV28 | CASRRPGTGTQPQHF | TGTGCCAGCAGACGTCCCGGGACAGGGACTCAGCCCCAGCATTTT
TRBJ1-6 | NA | NA | TRBV19 | CASQTGRSYNSPLHF | TGTGCCAGTCAAACAGGCCGCTCGTATAATTCACCCCTCCACTTT
TRBJ2-1 | NA | NA | TRBV28 | CASSLMNEQFF | TGTGCCAGCAGCCTCATGAATGAGCAGTTCTTC
TRBJ2-7 | once | TRBD1 | TRBV28 | CASNQGAYEQYF | TGTGCCAGCAACCAGGGGGCCTACGAGCAGTACTTC
TRBJ1-2 | few | NA | TRBV5-6 | CASSLDMMGYTF | TGTGCCAGCAGCTTGGACATGATGGGCTACACCTTC
TRBJ1-5 | NA | NA | TRBV28 | CASSLSGSNQPQHF | TGTGCCAGCAGTTTGTCAGGGAGCAATCAGCCCCAGCATTTT
TRBJ1-5 | NA | TRBD1 | TRBV6-6 | CASSPRQGGNQPQHF | TGTGCCAGCAGTCCCAGACAGGGAGGCAATCAGCCCCAGCATTTT
TRBJ1-5 | NA | TRBD1 | TRBV4-1 | CASSQRTGNQPQHF | TGCGCCAGCAGCCAAAGGACAGGGAATCAGCCCCAGCATTTT
TRBJ2-5 | once | TRBD1 | TRBV15 | CATSRGVDREQETQYF | TGTGCCACCAGCAGAGGGGTGGACAGGGAACAAGAGACCCAGTACTTC
TRBJ2-2 | NA | NA | TRBV4-2 | CASSQDGMNTGELFF | TGTGCCAGCAGCCAAGATGGAATGAACACCGGGGAGCTGTTTTTT
TRBJ1-4 | NA | NA | TRBV2 | CASSEQGTNEKLFF | TGTGCCAGCAGTGAACAGGGGACGAATGAAAAACTGTTTTTT
TRBJ1-2 | NA | TRBD1 | TRBV6-6 | CASSYNTGGYGYTF | TGTGCCAGCAGTTACAACACAGGGGGCTATGGCTACACCTTC
TRBJ1-2 | NA | TRBD1 | TRBV4-1 | CASTYSPGQGSSGYTF | TGCGCCAGCACCTACTCCCCGGGACAGGGTTCTTCTGGCTACACCTTC
TRBJ1-1 | few | TRBD1 | TRBV7-9 | CASSWAGGEGTEAFF | TGTGCCAGCAGCTGGGCAGGGGGCGAAGGTACTGAAGCTTTCTTT
TRBJ2-2 | few | NA | TRBV11-2 | CASSLAGTDNTGELFF | TGTGCCAGCAGCTTAGCCGGGACCGACAACACCGGGGAGCTGTTTTTT
TRBJ1-1 | NA | NA | TRBV2 | CASRDRDTGVAFF | TGTGCCAGCAGGGACCGGGACACCGGGGTCGCTTTCTTT
TRBJ2-7 | NA | NA | TRBV27 | CASPTYEQYF | TGTGCCAGCCCTACCTACGAGCAGTACTTC
TRBJ2-7 | NA | NA | TRBV4-1 | CASSQEKGSEQYF | TGCGCCAGCAGCCAAGAGAAGGGCTCCGAGCAGTACTTC
TRBJ2-7 | once | NA | TRBV2 | CASSERGSEQYF | TGTGCCAGCAGTGAAAGAGGGTCCGAGCAGTACTTC
TRBJ1-1 | NA | NA | TRBV28 | CASSSGNTEAFF | TGTGCCAGCAGTTCGGGGAACACTGAAGCTTTCTTT
TRBJ2-5 | NA | NA | TRBV30 | CAWSNRQLQETQYF | TGTGCCTGGAGTAATAGGCAGCTCCAAGAGACCCAGTACTTC
TRBJ2-5 | NA | TRBD2 | TRBV6-5 | CASKLAGTETQYF | TGTGCCAGCAAACTAGCGGGGACGGAGACCCAGTACTTC
TRBJ2-7 | NA | TRBD1 | TRBV5-5 | CASSLRDRTYEQYF | TGTGCCAGCAGCTTGAGGGACAGAACCTACGAGCAGTACTTC